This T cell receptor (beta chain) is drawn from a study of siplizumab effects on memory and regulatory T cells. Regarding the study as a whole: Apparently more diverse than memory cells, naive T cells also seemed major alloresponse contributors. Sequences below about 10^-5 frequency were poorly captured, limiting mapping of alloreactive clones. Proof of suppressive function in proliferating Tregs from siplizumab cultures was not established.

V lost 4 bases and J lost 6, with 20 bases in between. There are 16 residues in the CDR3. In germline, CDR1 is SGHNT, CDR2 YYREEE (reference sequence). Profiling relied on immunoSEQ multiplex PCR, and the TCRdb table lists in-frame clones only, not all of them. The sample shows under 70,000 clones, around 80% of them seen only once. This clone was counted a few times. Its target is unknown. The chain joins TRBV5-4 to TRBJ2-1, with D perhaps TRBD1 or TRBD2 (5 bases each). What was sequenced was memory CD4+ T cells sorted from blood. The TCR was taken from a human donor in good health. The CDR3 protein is CASSQTGTARPNEQFF. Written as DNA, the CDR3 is TGTGCCAGCAGCCAAACCGGGACCGCGCGACCCAATGAGCAGTTCTTC. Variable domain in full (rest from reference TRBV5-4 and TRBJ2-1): ETGVTQSPTHLIKTRGQQVTLRCSSQSGHNTVSWYQQALGQGPQFIFQYYREEENGRGNFPPRFSGLQFPNYSSELNVNALELDDSALYLCASSQTGTARPNEQFFGPGTRLTVL.